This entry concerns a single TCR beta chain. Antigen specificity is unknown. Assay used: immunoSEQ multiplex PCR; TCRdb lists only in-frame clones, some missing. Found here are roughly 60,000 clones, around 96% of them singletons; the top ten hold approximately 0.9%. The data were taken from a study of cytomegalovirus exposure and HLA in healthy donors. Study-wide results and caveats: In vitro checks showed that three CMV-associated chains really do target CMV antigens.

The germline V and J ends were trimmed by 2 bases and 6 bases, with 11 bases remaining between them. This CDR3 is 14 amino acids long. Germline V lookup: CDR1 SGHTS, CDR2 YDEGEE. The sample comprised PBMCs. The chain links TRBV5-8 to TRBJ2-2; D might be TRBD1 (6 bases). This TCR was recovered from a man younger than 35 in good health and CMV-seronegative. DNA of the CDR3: TGTGCCAGCAGCTTAACAGGGTGGGCCGGGGAGCTGTTTTTT. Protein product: CASSLTGWAGELFF. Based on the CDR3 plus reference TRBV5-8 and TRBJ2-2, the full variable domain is EAGVTQSPTHLIKTRGQQATLRCSPISGHTSVYWYQQALGLGLQFLLWYDEGEERNRGNFPPRFSGRQFPNYSSELNVNALELEDSALYLCASSLTGWAGELFFGEGSRLTVL.